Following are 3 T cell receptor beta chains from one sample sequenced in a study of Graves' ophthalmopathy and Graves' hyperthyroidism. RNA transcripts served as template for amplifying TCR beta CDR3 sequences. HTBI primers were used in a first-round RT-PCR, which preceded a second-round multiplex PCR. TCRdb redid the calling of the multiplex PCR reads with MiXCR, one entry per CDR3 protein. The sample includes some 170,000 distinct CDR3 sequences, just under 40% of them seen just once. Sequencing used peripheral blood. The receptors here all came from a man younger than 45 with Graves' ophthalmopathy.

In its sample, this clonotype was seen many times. CDR3 sequence reads: CASSPSGWNYGYTF. The CDR3 DNA sequence: TGTGCCAGCAGCCCCTCGGGGTGGAACTATGGCTACACCTTC. The chain employs TRBV11-3 and TRBJ1-2; D is uncertain. The CDR3 is made up of 14 amino acids. V was cut by 5 bases and J by 2 bases, with 12 bases left in between. Germline loops: CDR1 SGHNT, CDR2 YENEEA.

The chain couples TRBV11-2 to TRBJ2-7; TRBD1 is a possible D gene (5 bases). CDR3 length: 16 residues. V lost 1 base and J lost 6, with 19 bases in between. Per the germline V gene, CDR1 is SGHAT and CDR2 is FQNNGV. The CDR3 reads CASSLVQARRRGEQYF. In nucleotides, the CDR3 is TGTGCCAGCAGCTTAGTACAGGCTAGACGACGTGGCGAGCAGTACTTC.

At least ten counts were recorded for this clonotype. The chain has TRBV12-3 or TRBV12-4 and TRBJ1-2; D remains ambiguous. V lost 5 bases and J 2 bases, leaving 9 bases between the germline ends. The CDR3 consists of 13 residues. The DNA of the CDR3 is TGTGCCAGCAGTCTTCATGAAAACTATGGCTACACCTTC. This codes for CASSLHENYGYTF.